This record covers a single T cell receptor beta chain. Per the authors' pipeline: The assay estimated nucleated cells by amplifying reference gene primers. TCRdb's table, derived via immunoSEQ multiplex PCR, lists solely in-frame clones and lacks some. The DNA was the basis for D and trimming; V, J and clone size are from that table. The sample lists roughly 50,000 clones, over 90% seen once, with less than 4% in the top ten. The CDR3 loop spans 14 amino acids. The germline CDR1 and CDR2 sequences are LNHDA and SQIVND (reference sequence). V was pared by 7 bases and J by 5 bases, with 7 bases of the junction left unmatched. The record originates from a study of blood T cell repertoires in COVID-19. Study-level background: In each case, the material was cDNA or gDNA derived from T cells, B-cell-depleted T cells, or PBMCs.

This chain joins TRBV19 and TRBJ1-4; 7 bases are a match to TRBD1. The specimen was peripheral blood. The sequence came from a man in his fifties with acute or convalescent COVID-19. CDR3 nucleotides: TGTGCCAGTAAAAAGGACAGGATAAATGAAAAACTGTTTTTT. It specifies CASKKDRINEKLFF.